Listed below are T cell receptor beta chains from one sample, sequenced in a study of blood T cell repertoires in COVID-19. Profiled with immunoSEQ multiplex PCR; TCRdb holds only in-frame clones, not every one. The profile shows 220,000 or so clones, roughly 90% of them singletons. The sequencing sample was made of peripheral blood. Receptors originate from a man in his sixties who had recovered from COVID-19. Both conserved end residues are part of each CDR3. A D gene is named only where the DNA matches it firmly. Clone size appears in some rows only: once, few, many, or a class for an expanded clone.

v_gene: TRBV5-1; abundance: once; d_gene: TRBD1; j_gene: TRBJ2-2; CDR3aa: CASSLATGGVGTGELFF; CDR3nt: TGCGCCAGCAGCTTGGCCACAGGGGGCGTCGGCACCGGGGAGCTGTTTTTT
v_gene: TRBV30; abundance: .; d_gene: .; j_gene: TRBJ2-7; CDR3aa: CAWQTWGGGYEQYF; CDR3nt: TGTGCCTGGCAGACATGGGGGGGCGGGTACGAGCAGTACTTC
v_gene: TRBV10-2; abundance: .; d_gene: .; j_gene: TRBJ1-1; CDR3aa: CASSSLGRAEAFF; CDR3nt: TGCGCCAGCAGTTCACTCGGTCGAGCTGAAGCTTTCTTT
v_gene: TRBV4-3; abundance: .; d_gene: TRBD1; j_gene: TRBJ1-2; CDR3aa: CASSQRQGANYGYTF; CDR3nt: TGCGCCAGCAGCCAACGCCAGGGGGCTAACTATGGCTACACCTTC
v_gene: TRBV6-1; abundance: .; d_gene: TRBD1; j_gene: TRBJ1-1; CDR3aa: CASSEVGQGTTEAFF; CDR3nt: TGTGCCAGCAGTGAAGTGGGACAGGGCACCACTGAAGCTTTCTTT
v_gene: TRBV6-5; abundance: .; d_gene: .; j_gene: TRBJ1-6; CDR3aa: CASSYRDLSSPLHF; CDR3nt: TGTGCCAGCAGTTACCGGGACTTATCTTCCCCCCTCCACTTT
v_gene: TRBV18; abundance: .; d_gene: .; j_gene: TRBJ2-1; CDR3aa: CASSPPGDNEQFF; CDR3nt: TGTGCCAGCTCACCCCCAGGGGACAATGAGCAGTTCTTC
v_gene: TRBV29-1; abundance: .; d_gene: TRBD2; j_gene: TRBJ2-3; CDR3aa: CSAGTSGGSTDTQYF; CDR3nt: TGCAGCGCCGGGACTAGCGGGGGGTCAACAGATACGCAGTATTTT
v_gene: TRBV29-1; abundance: .; d_gene: .; j_gene: TRBJ2-7; CDR3aa: CSASGTTNLEQYF; CDR3nt: TGCAGCGCAAGCGGTACAACAAACCTCGAGCAGTACTTC
v_gene: TRBV30; abundance: .; d_gene: TRBD2; j_gene: TRBJ2-1; CDR3aa: CAWSHGRDNEQFF; CDR3nt: TGTGCCTGGAGTCATGGGAGGGACAATGAGCAGTTCTTC
v_gene: TRBV7-9; abundance: .; d_gene: .; j_gene: TRBJ2-7; CDR3aa: CAAAVEVPYEQYF; CDR3nt: TGTGCAGCAGCTGTGGAGGTTCCCTACGAGCAGTACTTC
v_gene: TRBV27; abundance: .; d_gene: TRBD2; j_gene: TRBJ2-3; CDR3aa: CASRPYLAGGTDTQYF; CDR3nt: TGTGCCAGCAGACCATACCTAGCGGGTGGCACAGATACGCAGTATTTT
v_gene: TRBV9; abundance: .; d_gene: .; j_gene: TRBJ2-3; CDR3aa: CASSTGAGAPTDTQYF; CDR3nt: TGTGCCAGCAGCACCGGGGCGGGGGCCCCGACAGATACGCAGTATTTT
v_gene: TRBV5-1; abundance: .; d_gene: TRBD1; j_gene: TRBJ2-1; CDR3aa: CASSLGTGSNEQFF; CDR3nt: TGCGCCAGCAGCTTGGGGACAGGTTCAAATGAGCAGTTCTTC
v_gene: TRBV4-3; abundance: .; d_gene: TRBD2; j_gene: TRBJ2-1; CDR3aa: CASSQEAGASSYNEQFF; CDR3nt: TGCGCCAGCAGCCAGGAGGCGGGAGCCAGCTCCTACAATGAGCAGTTCTTC
v_gene: TRBV2; abundance: once; d_gene: .; j_gene: TRBJ2-3; CDR3aa: CASRTTQASTDTQYF; CDR3nt: TGTGCCAGCAGGACGACCCAGGCCAGCACAGATACGCAGTATTTT
v_gene: TRBV5-1; abundance: .; d_gene: TRBD1; j_gene: TRBJ2-7; CDR3aa: CASSLAGTGTYEQYF; CDR3nt: TGCGCCAGCAGCTTGGCCGGGACAGGGACCTACGAGCAGTACTTC
v_gene: TRBV3-1/TRBV3-2; abundance: few; d_gene: .; j_gene: TRBJ2-2; CDR3aa: CASSQRRGANTGELFF; CDR3nt: TGTGCCAGCAGCCAAAGACGGGGGGCCAACACCGGGGAGCTGTTTTTT